This TCR beta chain was obtained from a study of response to subunit inactivated influenza vaccine. Study findings and constraints: There was a suggestion from the authors that each seasonal influenza vaccination recruits few new T cells.

On this clonotype: Its antigen is currently unknown.

TCRdb re-derived calls from the RT-PCR reads in MiXCR, one entry per CDR3 protein. The sample lists approximately 700,000 distinct CDR3 sequences, about 15% occurring once. The TCR sequence derives from a man over 45 who received an inactivated influenza vaccine. The sample in question was PBMCs from blood, obtained roughly 12 days after vaccination.

The CDR3 protein is CASSEGGSETQYF. CDR3 sequence (DNA): TGCGCCAGCAGTGAGGGGGGGTCGGAGACCCAGTACTTC. The chain carries TRBV10-2 and TRBJ2-5, with D tentatively TRBD2 (6 bases). This CDR3 region has 13 residues. V lost 2 bases to trimming and J lost 5 bases, with 9 bases between them. CDR1 is WSHSY and CDR2 is SAAADI in the germline V gene.